This T cell receptor (beta chain) was recovered during a study of T cell responses to AZD1222 COVID-19 vaccine. Profiled with immunoSEQ multiplex PCR; TCRdb holds only in-frame clones, not every one. Seen here are roughly 95,000 clones, about 93% observed once, and the top ten hold around 3.2%. Germline assignment: CDR1 KGHDR and CDR2 SFDVKD. Trimming took 5 bases from V and 1 from J, leaving 5 bases between them. The CDR3 covers 13 residues. Whole-study results and caveats: There were vaccine-associated CD4 TCRs across spike, dominant at 160-218 and 743-854.

As concerns this clone: Its target is unknown.

This chain uses TRBV24-1 with TRBJ1-5; D ambiguous. Sequences were derived from peripheral blood, sampled 28 days after the second AZD1222 dose. This receptor was taken from an adult who received the AZD1222 COVID-19 vaccine. CDR3 sequence (DNA): TGTGCCACCAGTGCATTGAGCAATCAGCCCCAGCATTTT. This gives the protein CATSALSNQPQHF.